The present T cell receptor beta chain was sequenced within a study of Ad26.COV2.S vaccination and SARS-CoV-2 variants. Study summary: Intramuscularly, Ad26.COV2.S was given either once or twice, 56 days apart.

The method was immunoSEQ multiplex PCR; TCRdb's version includes in-frame clones alone and lacks a portion of them. The table includes 350,000 to 450,000 clones, around 83% detected once. Treatment in this sample: roughly 18 received Ad26.COV2.S at low or high dose, single or two shots; about 5 received placebo; per-sample allocation not given. After the first vaccine or placebo injection, samples were drawn on day 63. The study used a vaccine consisting of an Ad26 vector that expressed Wuhan-strain SARS-CoV-2 spike. Points from the study as a whole: Recipients given vaccine exceeded placebo recipients in spike-specific TCR breadth.

On this clone: What it binds is unknown.

The germline V gene has CDR1 LGHNA and CDR2 YSLEER. V shed 0 bases and J shed 9 bases, with 8 bases lying between them. The CDR3 covers 12 residues. The V gene is TRBV4-3, the J gene TRBJ1-2; no clear D gene. This clonotype was obtained from a person between 18 and 59 years old who received the Ad26.COV2.S COVID-19 vaccine or a placebo. The input for sequencing was peripheral blood, taken in a trial of Ad26.COV2.S vaccine versus placebo. CDR3 protein: CASSQEAGSYTF. CDR3 nucleotide sequence: TGCGCCAGCAGCCAAGAGGCGGGGAGCTACACCTTC.